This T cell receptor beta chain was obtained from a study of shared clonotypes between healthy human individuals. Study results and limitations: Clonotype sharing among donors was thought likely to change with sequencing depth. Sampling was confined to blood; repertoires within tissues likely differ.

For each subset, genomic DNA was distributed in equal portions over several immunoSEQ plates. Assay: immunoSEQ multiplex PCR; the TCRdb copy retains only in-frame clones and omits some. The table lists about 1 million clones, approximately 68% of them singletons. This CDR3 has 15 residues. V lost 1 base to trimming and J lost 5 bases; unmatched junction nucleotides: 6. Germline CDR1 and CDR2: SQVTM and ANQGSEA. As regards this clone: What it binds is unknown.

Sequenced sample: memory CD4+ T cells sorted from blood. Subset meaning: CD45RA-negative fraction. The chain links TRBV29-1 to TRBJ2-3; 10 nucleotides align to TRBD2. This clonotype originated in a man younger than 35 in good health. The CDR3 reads CSVEVAGGRGDTQYF. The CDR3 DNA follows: TGCAGCGTTGAAGTAGCGGGGGGCCGCGGAGATACGCAGTATTTT.